This T cell receptor (beta chain) derives from a study of cytomegalovirus exposure and HLA in healthy donors. The V gene end was trimmed by 8 bases and the J gene end by 5 bases; junction bases not matched to a gene: 10. The CDR3 is 14 amino acids. Germline CDR1 and CDR2: MNHNS and SASEGT. The PCR was carried out with 60 Vbeta primers and 13 Jbeta primers. Repertoires were generated with immunoSEQ multiplex PCR, while TCRdb's copy carries only in-frame clones and drops some. The sample has over 150,000 clones, roughly 74% seen once. This chain joins TRBV6-1 and TRBJ2-7; 9 nucleotides match TRBD1. Sequencing used PBMCs. This clonotype was obtained from a male donor in good health and CMV-seronegative. CDR3 in DNA: TGTGCCAGCTCCCGAGACAGGGGGATCAACGAGCAGTACTTC. This translates into CASSRDRGINEQYF.